A selection of T cell receptor beta chains follows, all from one sample in a study of post-analysis software for immune sequencing data. TCRdb reprocessed the PCR reads via MiXCR and lists one record per CDR3 protein. The sample carries approximately 250,000 distinct CDR3 sequences, approximately 34% recorded once. Material for sequencing was blood. The source of these receptors is a girl between 10 and 17 years old with multiple sclerosis. Each CDR3 is given with its conserved first and last residue. The D gene is left open where the match is weak. Clone size is stated in some rows and not others, as once, few, many or a class when expanded.

NA	TRBJ1-2	TRBV9	many	CASSEGGHYGYTF	TGTGCCAGCAGCGAGGGGGGGCACTATGGCTACACCTTC
NA	TRBJ2-7	TRBV4-1	many	CASSQTGSNEQYF	TGCGCCAGCAGCCAAACAGGGTCTAACGAGCAGTACTTC
NA	TRBJ1-6	TRBV4-1	NA	CASSQEPGKVRNSPLHF	TGCGCCAGCAGCCAAGAGCCAGGGAAAGTGAGAAATTCACCCCTCCACTTT
NA	TRBJ1-1	TRBV5-1	NA	CASSLEGGRNTEAFF	TGCGCCAGCAGCTTGGAGGGCGGTCGGAACACTGAAGCTTTCTTT
TRBD2	TRBJ2-1	TRBV4-1	many	CASSHTLAGLGYNEQFF	TGCGCCAGCAGCCACACCTTAGCGGGACTTGGGTACAATGAGCAGTTCTTC
NA	TRBJ2-1	TRBV6-5	many	CASSYRVGSEQFF	TGTGCCAGCAGTTACCGTGTTGGTAGCGAGCAGTTCTTC
NA	TRBJ2-3	TRBV12-3/TRBV12-4	many	CASRPDPVDTQYF	TGTGCCAGCAGGCCAGACCCTGTAGATACGCAGTATTTT
TRBD1	TRBJ2-7	TRBV6-5	NA	CASSRQGELYEQYF	TGTGCCAGCAGTCGACAGGGTGAATTGTACGAGCAGTACTTC
TRBD2	TRBJ2-1	TRBV10-3	few	CAISESWLAGDSYNEQFF	TGTGCCATCAGTGAGTCTTGGCTAGCGGGTGACTCCTACAATGAGCAGTTCTTC
TRBD1	TRBJ1-5	TRBV19	NA	CASSDPGQGGYQPQHF	TGTGCCAGTAGCGACCCCGGACAGGGCGGGTACCAGCCCCAGCATTTT
TRBD2	TRBJ2-1	TRBV7-8	NA	CASGLAGGLHNEQFF	TGTGCCAGCGGCCTTGCGGGGGGGCTTCACAATGAGCAGTTCTTC
NA	TRBJ2-4	TRBV20-1	NA	CSARDPQYF	TGCAGTGCTAGAGACCCGCAGTACTTC
TRBD1	TRBJ2-3	TRBV29-1	NA	CSVEEQGAGTDTQYF	TGCAGCGTTGAAGAACAGGGGGCCGGTACAGATACGCAGTATTTT
TRBD2	TRBJ2-3	TRBV10-3	NA	CAISVGLTSGRPSTDTQYF	TGTGCCATCAGTGTCGGTTTGACTAGCGGACGCCCTAGCACAGATACGCAGTATTTT
TRBD2	TRBJ2-3	TRBV30	few	CACHSGRAVPDTQYF	TGTGCCTGCCATAGCGGGAGGGCTGTTCCAGATACGCAGTATTTT
NA	TRBJ1-1	TRBV28	NA	CASSPSRGQGNTEAFF	TGTGCCAGCAGCCCCTCCAGGGGCCAAGGGAACACTGAAGCTTTCTTT
TRBD2	TRBJ2-7	TRBV7-2	NA	CASSSAFTSGGRNSYEQYF	TGTGCCAGCAGCTCAGCTTTTACTAGCGGGGGCAGGAACTCCTACGAGCAGTACTTC
NA	TRBJ2-7	TRBV20-1	few	CSASGPYEQYF	TGCAGTGCTAGCGGCCCCTACGAGCAGTACTTC
TRBD1	TRBJ2-1	TRBV7-9	many	CASSSPQGLDEQFF	TGTGCCAGCAGCTCCCCACAGGGGTTGGATGAGCAGTTCTTC
NA	TRBJ1-6	TRBV20-1	many	CSARDPRQSNNSPLHF	TGCAGTGCTAGAGACCCAAGACAGTCCAATAATTCACCCCTCCACTTT
NA	TRBJ1-1	TRBV7-2	NA	CASSLVQGMNTGAFF	TGTGCCAGCAGCTTAGTCCAGGGGATGAACACTGGAGCTTTCTTT
TRBD2	TRBJ2-1	TRBV7-3	many	CASSQRTSGIYNEQFF	TGTGCCAGCAGCCAAAGGACTAGCGGGATCTACAATGAGCAGTTCTTC
NA	TRBJ2-2	TRBV2	once	CASIPGQTNTGELFF	TGTGCCAGCATTCCGGGACAAACGAACACCGGGGAGCTGTTTTTT
NA	TRBJ2-5	TRBV18	many	CASSPKETQYF	TGTGCCAGCAGCCCCAAGGAGACCCAGTACTTC
NA	TRBJ2-5	TRBV12-3/TRBV12-4	once	CASSLQGRGQYF	TGTGCCAGCAGTTTACAGGGGAGGGGGCAGTACTTC
TRBD1	TRBJ1-2	TRBV14	many	CASRKIQGSNYGYTF	TGTGCCAGCAGGAAAATACAGGGGTCTAACTATGGCTACACCTTC
NA	TRBJ2-2	TRBV24-1	NA	CATSDPGGELFF	TGTGCCACCAGTGATCCGGGGGGGGAGCTGTTTTTT
TRBD1	TRBJ2-3	TRBV20-1	NA	CSATRTGLFSTDTQYF	TGCAGTGCGACCCGGACAGGACTCTTTAGCACAGATACGCAGTATTTT
NA	TRBJ2-5	TRBV29-1	many	CSVGSETQYF	TGCAGCGTTGGATCAGAGACCCAGTACTTC
TRBD2	TRBJ2-5	TRBV19	NA	CASSTHGTNFQETQYF	TGTGCCAGTAGTACCCACGGGACTAACTTCCAAGAGACCCAGTACTTC
NA	TRBJ2-3	TRBV7-2	NA	CTSSFGLSDTQYF	TGTACCAGCAGCTTCGGACTGTCGGACACGCAGTATTTT
NA	TRBJ1-3	TRBV4-1	NA	CASSHLRTAGAGNTIYF	TGCGCCAGCAGCCACTTAAGGACCGCGGGGGCTGGAAACACCATATATTTT
NA	TRBJ2-2	TRBV14	NA	CASSQEINTGELFF	TGTGCCAGCAGCCAAGAAATAAACACCGGGGAGCTGTTTTTT
NA	TRBJ2-3	TRBV15	few	CATSSFRPGIRPGGTDTQYF	TGTGCCACCAGCTCCTTCAGGCCGGGTATTAGGCCTGGGGGCACAGATACGCAGTATTTT
TRBD2	TRBJ2-1	TRBV4-1	NA	CVSSQDRVLAGGSSYNEQFF	TGCGTCAGCAGCCAAGATAGGGTACTAGCGGGGGGATCCTCCTACAATGAGCAGTTCTTC
NA	TRBJ1-2	TRBV7-2	NA	CASSLVQNYGYTF	TGTGCCAGCAGCTTAGTACAGAACTATGGCTACACCTTC
TRBD1	TRBJ2-2	TRBV7-9	few	CASSSPGQGVYRNTGELFF	TGTGCCAGCAGCTCTCCAGGACAGGGGGTATATCGGAACACCGGGGAGCTGTTTTTT
NA	TRBJ2-3	TRBV7-2	many	CASSLISTGASQYF	TGTGCCAGCAGCTTAATCTCGACAGGAGCATCGCAGTATTTT
NA	TRBJ2-1	TRBV20-1	NA	CSARESRSSYNEQFF	TGCAGTGCTAGAGAGTCCCGAAGCTCCTACAATGAGCAGTTCTTC
NA	TRBJ2-5	TRBV29-1	NA	CSAKTPAEETQYF	TGCAGCGCCAAGACCCCGGCTGAAGAGACCCAGTACTTC
TRBD2	TRBJ2-5	TRBV5-1	many	CASSRPVAGDQETQYF	TGCGCCAGCAGCCGACCAGTAGCGGGCGATCAAGAGACCCAGTACTTC
TRBD2	TRBJ2-5	TRBV6-1	many	CASGLLAGERETQYF	TGTGCCAGTGGCCTACTAGCGGGAGAGCGGGAGACCCAGTACTTC
NA	TRBJ1-2	TRBV19	few	CASSIRREGYGYTF	TGTGCCAGTAGTATCCGAAGGGAGGGCTATGGCTACACCTTC
NA	TRBJ1-3	TRBV4-3	NA	CASSQDEYSTGNTIYF	TGCGCCAGCAGCCAAGATGAGTACTCAACTGGAAACACCATATATTTT
NA	TRBJ2-2	TRBV11-3	NA	CASSSTGELFF	TGTGCCAGCAGCTCCACCGGGGAGCTGTTTTTT
TRBD2	TRBJ2-3	TRBV5-1	few	CASSRLSGGADTQYF	TGCGCCAGCAGCAGATTAAGCGGGGGTGCAGATACGCAGTATTTT
TRBD1	TRBJ2-5	TRBV5-1	once	CASSLGVSLGGQSYQETQYF	TGCGCCAGCAGCTTGGGTGTCAGTTTAGGGGGACAGTCTTACCAAGAGACCCAGTACTTC